This T cell receptor beta chain was found in a study of blood T cell repertoires in COVID-19. This clone has just one count. The authors' processing: Reference gene primer amplification gave nucleated cell count estimates. Profiled with immunoSEQ multiplex PCR; TCRdb holds only in-frame clones, not every one. Clone size and V and J calls were adopted from that table, with D and trimming inferred from the DNA. The table lists some 88,000 clones, 65% to 90% of them singletons. The CDR3 sequence is 12 residues long. Germline CDR1 is GTSNPN and CDR2 is SVGIG (reference sequence). The sample was peripheral blood. The TCR was taken from a man aged 55 to 70 with acute or convalescent COVID-19. V gene TRBV30 combines with J gene TRBJ1-2; D gene unclear. CDR3 nucleotides: TGTGTCGGAAGAAAGGGAGACTATGGCTACACCTTC. It specifies CVGRKGDYGYTF. Filled out from reference TRBV30 and TRBJ1-2, the complete variable domain reads SQTIHQWPATLVQPVGSPLSLECTVEGTSNPNLYWYRQAAGRGLQLLFYSVGIGQISSEVPQNLSASRPQDRQFILSSKKLLLSDSGFYLCVGRKGDYGYTFGSGTRLTVV.